The clone carrying this TCR beta chain was picked up a small number of times. Its antigen is undetermined. This sample is part of a study of T-cell memory formation after mild COVID-19. Study-wide points: Researchers could not confirm that second-wave clones peaking on day 37 targeted SARS-CoV-2. The main location of contracting CD4+ clones was CM and EM, and that of contracting CD8+ clones was EMRA.

Trimming took 5 bases from V and 7 from J; bases not matched to a gene: 10. The CDR3 covers 15 residues. TCRdb processed the 5' RACE reads anew with MiXCR; each CDR3 protein has one entry. The sample has 450,000 to 650,000 distinct CDR3 sequences, around 17% seen once. The rearrangement joins TRBV6-7 to TRBJ1-3, with 8 bases aligning to TRBD1. TRBV6-7 is an ORF, and what it does is uncertain. The receptor comes from an adult woman who had mild COVID-19 (a few samples of this study predate the infection). Cell type and time point are not known. The sample consisted of PBMCs or a T cell subset sorted from them (not recorded which). The CDR3 DNA sequence: TGTGCCAGCAGTGAAGGACAGGGAAATTCGAACACCATATATTTT. Protein: CASSEGQGNSNTIYF.